A single sample gave rise to the 28 T cell receptor beta chains below, sequenced in a study of cytomegalovirus exposure and HLA in healthy donors. Vbeta (60) and Jbeta (13) primers were used in the PCR. Clones were read by immunoSEQ multiplex PCR, and TCRdb kept only the in-frame ones, dropping some. The repertoire holds about 94,000 clones, with over 65% as singletons. Sequencing input: PBMCs. Receptor source: a human donor in good health.

The chain uses TRBV7-2 and TRBJ1-2; D remains ambiguous. CDR1 and CDR2 from the germline V gene are SGHTA and FQGNSA. V lost 5 bases, J lost 2 bases, and 18 bases lay in between. The CDR3 is made up of 16 amino acids. CDR3: CASSPPGARLNYGYTF. CDR3 nucleotide sequence: TGTGCCAGCAGCCCCCCGGGAGCTCGGCTCAACTATGGCTACACCTTC.

J is TRBJ2-7 and V is TRBV7-2, with D possibly matching TRBD2 (6 bases). Germline V gene data show CDR1 as SGHTA and CDR2 as FQGNSA. This CDR3 is 16 amino acids long. The V end was cut by 1 base, the J end by 0 bases, with 13 bases between. CDR3 nucleotides: TGTGCCAGCAGCTTAGGGACCGGGACTCACTCCTACGAGCAGTACTTC. The encoded protein is CASSLGTGTHSYEQYF. Together with reference TRBV7-2 and TRBJ2-7, the CDR3 gives the full variable domain: GAGVSQSPSNKVTEKGKDVELRCDPISGHTALYWYRQSLGQGLEFLIYFQGNSAPDKSGLPSDRFSAERTGGSVSTLTIQRTQQEDSAVYLCASSLGTGTHSYEQYFGPGTRLTVT.

The chain has TRBV13 and TRBJ1-2; TRBD1 is a possible D gene (6 bases). Germline assignment: CDR1 PRHDT and CDR2 FYEKMQ (reference sequence). The ends were cut back, 5 bases at V and 7 bases at J, with 20 bases in the middle. The CDR3 is 15 amino acids. This CDR3 is CASSTLDAGVAGYTF. The CDR3 DNA follows: TGTGCCAGCAGCACCCTAGATGCAGGGGTGGCTGGCTACACCTTC.

This chain joins TRBV7-6 and TRBJ1-1, with D perhaps TRBD1 (5 bases). This CDR3 spans 15 amino acids. Germline V gene sequence: CDR1 SGHVS, CDR2 FNYEAQ. The ends were cut back, 0 bases at V and 3 bases at J, with 11 bases in the middle. CDR3 DNA: TGTGCCAGCAGCTTAGCTCGGGGGGGATACACTGAAGCTTTCTTT. Translating gives CASSLARGGYTEAFF.

The rearrangement joins TRBV5-1 to TRBJ1-2, with 8 bases lining up with TRBD1. Germline V gene data show CDR1 as SGHRS and CDR2 as YFSETQ. Trimming took 0 bases from V and 8 from J; bases not matched to a gene: 0. The CDR3 is 12 amino acids. CDR3 coding DNA: TGCGCCAGCAGCTTGGACAGGGGGGGCTACACCTTC. This gives the protein CASSLDRGGYTF.

This clone appeared once. This rearrangement joins TRBV29-1 to TRBJ1-3, with 8 bases that match TRBD1. The CDR3 contains 13 residues. CDR1 SQVTM and CDR2 ANQGSEA come from the germline V gene. Trimming at V came to 5 bases and at J to 3 bases, leaving 3 bases not matched to a gene. Here the CDR3 DNA reads TGCAGCGTTCCAGGGGGCGATGGAAACACCATATATTTT. The encoded protein is CSVPGGDGNTIYF. Supplemented by reference TRBV29-1 and TRBJ1-3, the full variable domain reads SAVISQKPSRDICQRGTSLTIQCQVDSQVTMMFWYRQQPGQSLTLIATANQGSEATYESGFVIDKFPISRPNLTFSTLTVSNMSPEDSSIYLCSVPGGDGNTIYFGEGSWLTVV.

This chain joins TRBV7-2 and TRBJ1-5; no clear D gene. V was cut by 0 bases and J by 1 base, with 10 bases left in between. Germline loops: CDR1 SGHTA, CDR2 FQGNSA. The CDR3 length is 16 residues. CDR3 loop: CASSLAVRQSNQPQHF. The CDR3 nucleotides read TGTGCCAGCAGCTTAGCGGTGCGGCAGAGCAATCAGCCCCAGCATTTT.

The chain has TRBV7-2 and TRBJ2-7; TRBD1 aligns across 7 bases. The CDR3 runs to 14 residues. Trimming at V came to 5 bases and at J to 3 bases, leaving 7 bases not matched to a gene. Per the germline V gene, CDR1 is SGHTA and CDR2 is FQGNSA. As DNA, the CDR3 is TGTGCCAGCAGCCAGTCGGGACAGTACTACGAGCAGTACTTC. As protein: CASSQSGQYYEQYF.

The chain links TRBV2 to TRBJ2-7; maybe TRBD2 (5 bases). Trimming removed 6 bases from V and 0 bases from J, with 12 bases in between. The CDR3 runs 14 residues. Germline V gives CDR1 SNHLY, CDR2 FYNNEI. The CDR3 protein is CASRRTGTSYEQYF. CDR3 DNA: TGTGCCAGCAGGAGGACGGGAACCTCCTACGAGCAGTACTTC. The full variable domain, in which reference TRBV2 and TRBJ2-7 provide the parts outside the CDR3, is EPEVTQTPSHQVTQMGQEVILRCVPISNHLYFYWYRQILGQKVEFLVSFYNNEISEKSEIFDDQFSVERPDGSNFTLKIRSTKLEDSAMYFCASRRTGTSYEQYFGPGTRLTVT.

The chain has TRBV4-2 and TRBJ2-6; D is ambiguous. Germline lookup yields CDR1 LGHNA and CDR2 YNFKEQ. Trimming stripped 0 bases from V and 0 bases from J, with 6 bases between. The CDR3 has 16 amino acids. DNA for the CDR3: TGTGCCAGCAGCCAAGAGAGTTCCTCTGGGGCCAACGTCCTGACTTTC. Residues: CASSQESSSGANVLTF.

The rearrangement joins TRBV29-1 to TRBJ2-1; TRBD2 agrees at 7 bases. The CDR3 runs to 14 residues. Per the germline V gene, CDR1 is SQVTM and CDR2 is ANQGSEA. J was trimmed by 0 bases and V by 8 bases; bases with no gene match: 7. CDR3 DNA sequence: TGCAGCACCGTGGGCGGGAGCTCCTACAATGAGCAGTTCTTC. It specifies CSTVGGSSYNEQFF.

The chain employs TRBV5-4 and TRBJ2-3; no firm D call. This CDR3 is 12 amino acids long. Germline V gene data show CDR1 as SGHNT and CDR2 as YYREEE (reference sequence). Trimming removed 4 bases from V and 4 bases from J, with 7 bases in between. In DNA, the CDR3 is TGTGCCAGCAGCCGACTTCCAGATACGCAGTATTTT. Its protein product is CASSRLPDTQYF.

The V gene is TRBV15, the J gene TRBJ1-5, with D unclear. The CDR3 sequence is 18 residues long. V was clipped by 4 bases and J by 3 bases, with 22 bases between them. Germline V lookup: CDR1 LNHNV, CDR2 YYDKDF (reference sequence). This CDR3 reads CATSKSGVAGNSNQPQHF. CDR3 DNA: TGTGCCACCAGCAAAAGCGGGGTGGCAGGCAACTCCAATCAGCCCCAGCATTTT.

There are a few counts of this clone. The V gene is TRBV30, the J gene TRBJ1-5, with D possibly matching TRBD1 (5 bases). The V end lost 1 base, the J end lost 8 bases, and 18 bases lay between the germline ends. There are 15 residues in the CDR3. Germline V gene lookup returns CDR1 GTSNPN and CDR2 SVGIG (reference sequence). In DNA, the CDR3 is TGTGCCTGGAGTGGCGGGGGGGGACCGGGGAAGCCCCAGCATTTT. It codes for CAWSGGGGPGKPQHF.

This clone has only one observation. The chain links TRBV29-1 to TRBJ2-1; 8 bases line up with TRBD1. The length of the CDR3 is 12 residues. J gave up 4 bases and V 8 bases, and 4 bases lay outside the gene matches. Germline V CDR1 and CDR2: SQVTM, ANQGSEA. The DNA of the CDR3 is TGCAGCACCCGGACAGGGTACAATGAGCAGTTCTTC. As protein: CSTRTGYNEQFF.

CDR3: CASSLARTGDSYTF. DNA for the CDR3: TGTGCCAGTAGCCTAGCAAGGACAGGGGATAGCTACACCTTC. The chain recombines TRBV19 with TRBJ1-2; TRBD1 aligns across 9 bases. Trimming at V came to 6 bases and at J to 9 bases, leaving 11 bases not matched to a gene. Germline lookup yields CDR1 LNHDA and CDR2 SQIVND (reference sequence). The CDR3 sequence is 14 residues long.

V is TRBV7-9 and J is TRBJ2-2; D is undetermined. Germline lookup yields CDR1 SEHNR and CDR2 FQNEAQ (reference sequence). The CDR3 has 16 residues. V was clipped by 5 bases and J by 1 base, with 14 bases between them. CDR3 nucleotides: TGTGCCAGCAGCAAGCTACTGAGCTTGAACACCGGGGAGCTGTTTTTT. Translating gives CASSKLLSLNTGELFF.

V gene TRBV15 combines with J gene TRBJ1-5; 7 bases are shared with TRBD1. CDR1 is LNHNV and CDR2 is YYDKDF in the germline V gene (reference sequence). V dropped 5 bases and J dropped 3; count of bases not matched to a gene: 4. CDR3 size: 14 residues. The CDR3 nucleotides are TGTGCCACCAGCCGGGACAGTCTCAATCAGCCCCAGCATTTT. Its translation is CATSRDSLNQPQHF.

Only a few counts were recorded for this clone. The chain carries TRBV19 and TRBJ1-1; 7 nucleotides match TRBD1. The ends lost 4 bases at V and 13 bases at J; junction bases unmatched: 9. This CDR3 is 12 amino acids long. Germline V CDR1 and CDR2: LNHDA, SQIVND (reference sequence). Here the CDR3 reads CASSRGQDYLFF. For the CDR3, the DNA is TGTGCCAGTAGTAGAGGACAGGATTACCTTTTCTTT. Drawing the rest from reference TRBV19 and TRBJ1-1, the complete variable domain is DGGITQSPKYLFRKEGQNVTLSCEQNLNHDAMYWYRQDPGQGLRLIYYSQIVNDFQKGDIAEGYSVSREKKESFPLTVTSAQKNPTAFYLCASSRGQDYLFFGQGTRLTVV.

Of note for this clone: One junction end disagrees with the germline gene, perhaps due to a read error. V is TRBV7-9 and J is TRBJ2-7, with D possibly being TRBD1 (5 bases). Germline CDR1 and CDR2: SEHNR and FQNEAQ (reference sequence). CDR3 length: 13 amino acids. The CDR3 sequence is CASSLSGATVLEF. CDR3 DNA: TGTGCCAGCAGCTTGAGTGGGGCGACAGTCTTGGAGTTC. Filled out from reference TRBV7-9 and TRBJ2-7, the complete variable domain reads DTGVSQNPRHKITKRGQNVTFRCDPISEHNRLYWYRQTLGQGPEFLTYFQNEAQLEKSRLLSDRFSAERPKGSFSTLEIQRTEQGDSAMYLCASSLSGATVLEFGPGTRLTVT.

The J gene is TRBJ1-5, the V gene TRBV6-5, with 11 bases matching TRBD1. The CDR3 consists of 16 residues. Germline CDR1 MNHEY, CDR2 SVGAGI. V trimming: 0 bases; J trimming: 4 bases; junction bases outside the gene matches: 2. CDR3 nucleotide sequence: TGTGCCAGCAGTTACTCGAGGGACAGGGGGAATCAGCCCCAGCATTTT. Translation gives CASSYSRDRGNQPQHF.

This chain's CDR3 is CASLGAVEGYTF. The CDR3 DNA reads TGTGCCAGCTTGGGGGCGGTGGAAGGCTACACCTTC. The chain combines TRBV16 with TRBJ1-2, with a tentative D call TRBD1 (6 bases). This CDR3 has 12 amino acids. Between the trimmed V and J ends, which lost 8 bases and 8 bases, there was a span of 15 bases. Germline lookup yields CDR1 KGHSY and CDR2 FQNENV.

This chain links TRBV4-1 with TRBJ1-5, with a possible D match to TRBD1 (6 bases). Trimming removed 0 bases from V and 9 bases from J, with 15 bases in between. The CDR3 is 15 amino acids. Germline assignment: CDR1 MGHRA and CDR2 YSYEKL. The CDR3 coding sequence is TGCGCCAGCAGCCAAGAATCAGGGGCCCCAGGGCCCCAGCATTTT. Its protein product is CASSQESGAPGPQHF.

This CDR3 reads CASSREGPSYEQYF. In nucleotides, the CDR3 is TGCGCCAGCAGCCGGGAGGGACCCTCCTACGAGCAGTACTTC. The rearrangement joins TRBV5-1 to TRBJ2-7; TRBD2 matches at 8 bases. The V gene end was trimmed by 4 bases and the J gene end by 0 bases; junction bases not matched to a gene: 3. The CDR3 is made up of 14 amino acids. Germline assignment: CDR1 SGHRS and CDR2 YFSETQ.

The rearrangement uses TRBV10-1 and TRBJ2-3; 7 bases are a match to TRBD1. Looked up from germline, CDR1 is WNHNN and CDR2 is SYGVQD (reference sequence). Losses at the gene ends were 8 bases for V and 9 bases for J; bases not matched to a gene: 14. CDR3 length: 14 amino acids. The CDR3 sequence is CASGSFSSTGTQYF. The CDR3 DNA is TGCGCCAGCGGATCTTTTAGCTCGACAGGGACGCAGTATTTT.

This rearrangement joins TRBV10-3 to TRBJ2-7; D is uncertain. The CDR3 consists of 14 residues. CDR1 is ENHRY and CDR2 is SYGVKD in the germline V gene. V was pared by 0 bases and J by 0 bases, with 6 bases between. The CDR3 nucleotides read TGTGCCATCAGTGAGTCGAAGAGCTCCTACGAGCAGTACTTC. This gives the protein CAISESKSSYEQYF.

The chain employs TRBV7-2 and TRBJ2-2, with TRBD1 identical over 7 bases. Germline trimming cut 3 bases from V and 6 bases from J; bases unmatched to any gene: 7. Germline loops: CDR1 SGHTA, CDR2 FQGNSA. The CDR3 loop spans 15 amino acids. The CDR3 spells CASSFRQGVAGELFF. The CDR3 DNA is TGTGCCAGCAGCTTTAGGCAGGGGGTGGCCGGGGAGCTGTTTTTT.

This sequence joins TRBV10-3 and TRBJ2-1, with 7 bases lining up with TRBD2. V was clipped by 5 bases and J by 2 bases; unmatched bases: 3. From germline, CDR1 is ENHRY and CDR2 SYGVKD. This CDR3 region has 14 residues. The CDR3 DNA is TGTGCCATCAGTCCCAGCGGGGCCTACAATGAGCAGTTCTTC. This codes for CAISPSGAYNEQFF.